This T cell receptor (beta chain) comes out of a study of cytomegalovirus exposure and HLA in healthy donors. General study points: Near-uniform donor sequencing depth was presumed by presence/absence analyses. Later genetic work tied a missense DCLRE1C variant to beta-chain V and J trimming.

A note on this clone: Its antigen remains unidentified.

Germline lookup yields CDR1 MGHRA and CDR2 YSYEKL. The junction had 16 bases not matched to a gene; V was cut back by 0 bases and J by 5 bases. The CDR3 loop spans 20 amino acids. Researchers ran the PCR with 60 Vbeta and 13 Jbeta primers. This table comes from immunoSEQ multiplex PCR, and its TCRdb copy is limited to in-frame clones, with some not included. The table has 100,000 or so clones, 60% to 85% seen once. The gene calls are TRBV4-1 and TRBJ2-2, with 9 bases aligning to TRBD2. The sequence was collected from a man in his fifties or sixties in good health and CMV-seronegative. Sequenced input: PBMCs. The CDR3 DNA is TGCGCCAGCAGCCAAGATGAATATAGGAAGGCGGGAGGGCCTACCGGGGAGCTGTTTTTT. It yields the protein CASSQDEYRKAGGPTGELFF.